A selection of T cell receptor beta chains follows, all from one sample in a study of CD8 T cells in Susac syndrome. TCRdb recomputed calls from the immunoSEQ multiplex PCR reads with MiXCR, one row per CDR3 protein. In the table there are 75,000 to 80,000 distinct CDR3 sequences, 94% of which are singletons. Sequencing was done on a sample of CD8+ T cells from PBMCs. The receptors originated from a human donor with Susac syndrome. Each CDR3 is given with its conserved first and last residue. The D gene is left open where the match is weak. Rows may omit the clone size; those that give it use once, few, many or a size class.

j_gene	abundance	v_gene	d_gene	CDR3nt	CDR3aa
TRBJ2-1	-	TRBV4-3	TRBD2	TGCGCCAGCAGCCAAGATCTAGCGGGGGGTGAGCAGTTCTTC	CASSQDLAGGEQFF
TRBJ1-2	-	TRBV20-1	-	TGCAGTGCGAAACCCCTGTTAAACGGGGGCTACACCTTC	CSAKPLLNGGYTF
TRBJ2-7	-	TRBV12-3/TRBV12-4	-	TGTGCCAGCAGTTTAGGGAAAACCTACGAGCAGTACTTC	CASSLGKTYEQYF
TRBJ2-5	-	TRBV12-5	TRBD2	TGTGCTAGTTCCACCGCGGGGGGGACCCAAGAGACCCAGTACTTC	CASSTAGGTQETQYF
TRBJ2-1	-	TRBV24-1	-	TGTGCCACCAGGTCGGGAGCCAATGAGCAGTTCTTC	CATRSGANEQFF
TRBJ1-1	-	TRBV12-3/TRBV12-4	TRBD1	TGTGCCAGTCCCATAGGTAGGGGGCCGAGCACTGAAGCTTTCTTT	CASPIGRGPSTEAFF
TRBJ2-1	few	TRBV9	TRBD2	TGTGCCAGCAGCCCTAGCGGGGGGCTTCCCCCCTACAATGAGCAGTTCTTC	CASSPSGGLPPYNEQFF
TRBJ2-7	-	TRBV2	-	TGTGCCAGCAGTGATTTCTACGAGCAGTACTTC	CASSDFYEQYF
TRBJ2-1	-	TRBV9	-	TGTGCCAGCAGCGTATATGGGAATGAGCAGTTCTTC	CASSVYGNEQFF
TRBJ2-7	-	TRBV20-1	-	TGCAGTGCTAGAAAAGGCTCCTACGAGCAGTACTTC	CSARKGSYEQYF
TRBJ2-7	-	TRBV5-1	-	TGCGCCAGCAGTCCCGTCGGGAATCCCAACTACGAGCAGTACTTC	CASSPVGNPNYEQYF
TRBJ1-2	-	TRBV28	-	TGTGCCAGCAGTTTAGATTGGGCTTCCTCCCTCCTTTATGGCTACACCTTC	CASSLDWASSLLYGYTF
TRBJ1-2	-	TRBV12-3/TRBV12-4	-	TGTGCCAGCACCCTCGGGACCTACGGCTACACCTTC	CASTLGTYGYTF
TRBJ2-3	-	TRBV27	TRBD1	TGTGCCAGCAGACCTGGACAGGTCTACACAGATACGCAGTATTTT	CASRPGQVYTDTQYF
TRBJ2-6	-	TRBV2	TRBD1	TGTGCCAGTACAGACAGGGGAAGGGCCAACGTCCTGACTTTC	CASTDRGRANVLTF
TRBJ2-7	-	TRBV2	-	TGTGCCAGCAGTGAAGCTTTGGTCGAGCAGTACTTC	CASSEALVEQYF
TRBJ2-1	-	TRBV7-8	TRBD2	TGTGCCAGCAGCTCGCGGGGGGATGGGGTCAATGAGCAGTTCTTC	CASSSRGDGVNEQFF
TRBJ2-1	-	TRBV7-9	-	TGTGCCAGCAGCTTCGACAGCTATGAGCAGTTCTTC	CASSFDSYEQFF
TRBJ1-1	-	TRBV11-2	-	TGTGCCAGCAGCTTCGGGACTAGGAACACTGAAGCTTTCTTT	CASSFGTRNTEAFF
TRBJ1-1	-	TRBV6-2/TRBV6-3	-	TGTGCCAGCAGTTACGACAAGGGGTACACTGAAGCTTTCTTT	CASSYDKGYTEAFF
TRBJ2-1	-	TRBV6-4	TRBD2	TGTGCCAGCAGTGAAGTGGCGAGTGCGGGGGGCTGGGAGCAGTTCTTC	CASSEVASAGGWEQFF
TRBJ2-7	once	TRBV9	-	TGTGCCAGCAGCCCCTCACCGGACTCCAACAAGTACTTC	CASSPSPDSNKYF
TRBJ1-5	-	TRBV12-3/TRBV12-4	-	TGTGCCAGCAGTTCAGCCTCGAATCAGCCCCAGCATTTT	CASSSASNQPQHF
TRBJ2-7	-	TRBV24-1	TRBD2	TGTGCCACCAGTGACTCCGGGGGGGAGCAGTACTTC	CATSDSGGEQYF
TRBJ2-1	-	TRBV27	TRBD2	TGTGCCAGCAGTGGGGGACTAGCAAATGAGCAGTTCTTC	CASSGGLANEQFF
TRBJ2-7	-	TRBV6-5	-	TGTGCCAGCAGTTACCGGGGACTCACATACTACGAGCAGTACTTC	CASSYRGLTYYEQYF
TRBJ1-4	-	TRBV15	-	TGTGCCACCAGCAGAGATCGGGGAACTAATGAAAAACTGTTTTTT	CATSRDRGTNEKLFF
TRBJ2-5	-	TRBV7-2	-	TGTGCCAGCAGCTTATCGGGGGGCGCTTTGGAGACCCAGTACTTC	CASSLSGGALETQYF
TRBJ2-3	-	TRBV5-1	-	TGCGCCAGCAGCTTGACCATAGCGGATACGCAGTATTTT	CASSLTIADTQYF
TRBJ2-7	-	TRBV7-9	TRBD2	TGTGCCAGCAGCCTCGGGACTACCTACGAGCAGTACTTC	CASSLGTTYEQYF
TRBJ2-6	-	TRBV11-2	-	TGTGCCGGCAGTCCCCTCTCTGGGGCCAACGTCCTGACTTTC	CAGSPLSGANVLTF
TRBJ2-1	-	TRBV6-5	-	TGTGCCAGCAGTTTCCGGGGAGGCGATGAGCAGTTCTTC	CASSFRGGDEQFF
TRBJ1-2	-	TRBV19	-	TGTGCCAGTAGTAAGGCAGAAGCTAACTATGGCTACACCTTC	CASSKAEANYGYTF
TRBJ2-1	-	TRBV4-3	-	TGCGCCAGCAGCCAAGCGCGGAGGACCTACAATGAGCAGTTCTTC	CASSQARRTYNEQFF
TRBJ2-7	-	TRBV7-9	TRBD2	TGTGCCAGCAGCTTGACTAGCGGTTTCTACGAGCAGTACTTC	CASSLTSGFYEQYF
TRBJ2-1	-	TRBV10-3	-	TGTGCCATCAGTGAGTCGGGAATCAGCTATGAGCAGTTCTTC	CAISESGISYEQFF
TRBJ1-2	-	TRBV25-1	-	TGTGCCAGCAGTGAAGAAAGACACGTAGATGGCTACACCTTC	CASSEERHVDGYTF
TRBJ2-7	-	TRBV7-9	-	TGTGCCAGCAGCCGTTCCACTAGTGCTCGGTACGAGCAGTACTTC	CASSRSTSARYEQYF
TRBJ2-7	-	TRBV27	-	TGTGCCAGCAGTTTATACTGGGCGGGTTCTGGGGACGAGCAGTACTTC	CASSLYWAGSGDEQYF
TRBJ1-6	-	TRBV7-6	-	TGTGCCAGCAGCCTTACGGGGGGGGTAGGTTCACCCCTCCACTTT	CASSLTGGVGSPLHF